Following are 11 T cell receptor beta chains from one sample sequenced in a study of beta chain features in type 1 diabetes. Expressed TCRB transcripts were sequenced because the entire RNA isolate underwent reverse transcription. Here immunoSEQ multiplex PCR was the method, and the copy in TCRdb shows in-frame clones only, minus some. There are a few hundred thousand clones in the sample; over 12% occur only once, and about 0.019% lies in the top ten. The sequencing input was naive CD4+ T cells from blood. These receptors came from a woman aged 18-35 years in good health.

This clone has just one count. The genes are TRBV18 and TRBJ2-1, with D tentatively TRBD1 (6 bases). Germline values: CDR1 KGHSH, CDR2 LQKENI. V was trimmed by 3 bases and J by 4 bases, leaving 7 bases between them. The CDR3 loop spans 13 amino acids. Here the CDR3 reads CASSPGAYNEQFF. CDR3 coding DNA: TGTGCCAGCTCACCGGGGGCTTACAATGAGCAGTTCTTC.

This clone was counted between two and nine times. This rearrangement joins TRBV5-1 to TRBJ1-5; 9 bases agree with TRBD1. The CDR3 is 15 residues long. Germline V gene data show CDR1 as SGHRS and CDR2 as YFSETQ. V was clipped by 7 bases and J by 5 bases; unmatched bases: 10. CDR3 region: CASQDRGEGDQPQHF. The CDR3 nucleotides are TGCGCCAGCCAGGACAGGGGCGAAGGAGATCAGCCCCAGCATTTT.

The rearrangement joins TRBV15 to TRBJ2-4; D may be TRBD1 (6 bases). The CDR3 totals 17 residues. The ends were cut back, 5 bases at V and 1 base at J, with 18 bases in the middle. Germline loops: CDR1 LNHNV, CDR2 YYDKDF (reference sequence). For the CDR3, the DNA is TGTGCCACCAGCGCCCGGGACACCCCGCTCGCCAAAAACATTCAGTACTTC. Its translation: CATSARDTPLAKNIQYF.

The chain employs TRBV4-2 and TRBJ1-2; D might be TRBD1 (5 bases). The CDR3 spans 16 residues. V lost 1 base, J lost 0 bases, and 12 bases lay in between. Germline-derived CDR1 and CDR2 are LGHNA and YNFKEQ. The CDR3 nucleotides are TGTGCCAGCAGCCAAGTTGGGGCCGTAGCTAACTATGGCTACACCTTC. This gives the protein CASSQVGAVANYGYTF.

This clone has more than one count but fewer than ten. The gene calls are TRBV29-1 and TRBJ2-1; D perhaps matches TRBD1 (6 bases). The length of the CDR3 is 12 residues. Per germline, CDR1 SQVTM and CDR2 ANQGSEA. Trimming removed 7 bases at V and 10 bases at J, with 17 bases between. The DNA of the CDR3 is TGCAGCGGACTTAGGACAGCCGCAGAGCAGTTCTTC. This gives the protein CSGLRTAAEQFF.

This clone was counted a few times. DNA for the CDR3: TGTGCCAGCAGCTTTCGGGGTAGCTCCACAGATACGCAGTATTTT. Translating it yields CASSFRGSSTDTQYF. The chain carries TRBV11-2 and TRBJ2-3, with D perhaps TRBD2 (5 bases). The germline V gene encodes CDR1 SGHAT and CDR2 FQNNGV. This CDR3 is 15 amino acids long. V gave up 3 bases and J gave up 2 bases, with 12 bases separating them.

The chain links TRBV7-9 to TRBJ2-3, with 10 bases fitting TRBD2. The germline CDR1 and CDR2 sequences are SEHNR and FQNEAQ (reference sequence). This CDR3 is built from 15 residues. The trim removed 5 bases at V and 4 bases at J, leaving 6 bases unmatched. CDR3 in amino acids: CASSQKREGADTQYF. CDR3 nucleotides: TGTGCCAGCAGCCAGAAGCGGGAGGGCGCAGATACGCAGTATTTT.

This clone was recorded a few times. V is TRBV28 and J is TRBJ2-7, with 8 bases that match TRBD2. The CDR3 sequence is 16 residues long. J gave up 3 bases and V 6 bases, and 13 bases lay outside the gene matches. Per germline, CDR1 MDHEN and CDR2 SYDVKM. This CDR3 is CASRAAKAGDNYEQYF. The CDR3 DNA is TGTGCCAGCAGGGCCGCTAAAGCGGGAGACAACTACGAGCAGTACTTC.

The rearrangement links TRBV30 to TRBJ1-1; D not resolved. Germline V lookup: CDR1 GTSNPN, CDR2 SVGIG (reference sequence). V lost 0 bases, J lost 5 bases, and 4 bases lay in between. The CDR3 runs to 11 residues. The CDR3 sequence: CAWSVQTEAFF. The CDR3 DNA reads as TGTGCCTGGAGTGTACAGACTGAAGCTTTCTTT.

The rearrangement links TRBV20-1 to TRBJ1-1; D not certain. The CDR3 has 11 residues. The germline V gene has CDR1 DFQATT and CDR2 SNEGSKA (reference sequence). The V end was cut by 6 bases, the J end by 0 bases, with 5 bases between. The CDR3 is CSALMNTEAFF. The CDR3 DNA reads TGCAGTGCCCTTATGAACACTGAAGCTTTCTTT.

This chain links TRBV7-9 with TRBJ2-1; TRBD2 matches 8 bases. This CDR3 is 18 amino acids long. Germline V lookup: CDR1 SEHNR, CDR2 FQNEAQ (reference sequence). The ends lost 4 bases at V and 3 bases at J; junction bases unmatched: 14. The CDR3 reads CASSSFSRGRGVYNEQFF. The CDR3 DNA is TGTGCCAGCAGCTCTTTTTCCCGGGGGCGGGGGGTCTACAATGAGCAGTTCTTC. Filled out from reference TRBV7-9 and TRBJ2-1, the complete variable domain reads DTGVSQNPRHKITKRGQNVTFRCDPISEHNRLYWYRQTLGQGPEFLTYFQNEAQLEKSRLLSDRFSAERPKGSFSTLEIQRTEQGDSAMYLCASSSFSRGRGVYNEQFFGPGTRLTVL.